Below, one T cell receptor (beta chain) is given with its context. This sample was taken from a study of blood T cell repertoires in COVID-19. Turning to the study itself: COVID-19 samples, acute and convalescent, were from the United States, Italy and Spain.

In the original processing: Cell counts per sample came from amplifying reference gene primers. Libraries were prepared by immunoSEQ multiplex PCR; TCRdb keeps only in-frame clonotypes and omits some of them. The DNA gave D and trimming, while V, J and clone size come from that table. The sample yields 220,000 or so clones, around four fifths seen once. CDR1 and CDR2 from the germline V gene are MNHEY and SMNVEV (reference sequence). The CDR3 consists of 17 residues. Trimming shortened V by 2 bases and J by 4 bases, and 18 bases separated the two germline ends. V gene TRBV27 combines with J gene TRBJ1-5, with a possible D match to TRBD1 (5 bases). Sequencing was performed on peripheral blood. The TCR was taken from a woman aged 55 to 70 who had recovered from COVID-19. CDR3 protein: CASSLRGVGDSNQPQHF. The CDR3 nucleotides read TGTGCCAGCAGTTTACGGGGAGTAGGGGACTCTAATCAGCCCCAGCATTTT.